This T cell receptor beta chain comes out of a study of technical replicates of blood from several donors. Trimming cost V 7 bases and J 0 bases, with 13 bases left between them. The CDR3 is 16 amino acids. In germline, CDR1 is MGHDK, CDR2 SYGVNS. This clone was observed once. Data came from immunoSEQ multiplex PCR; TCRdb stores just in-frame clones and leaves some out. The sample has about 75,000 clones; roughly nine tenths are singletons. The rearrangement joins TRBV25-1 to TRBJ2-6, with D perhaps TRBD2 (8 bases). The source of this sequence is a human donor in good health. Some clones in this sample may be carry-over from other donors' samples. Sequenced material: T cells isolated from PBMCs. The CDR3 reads CASIAGQNSGANVLTF. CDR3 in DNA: TGTGCCAGCATAGCGGGACAGAACTCTGGGGCCAACGTCCTGACTTTC. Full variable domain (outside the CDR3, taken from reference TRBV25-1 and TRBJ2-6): EADIYQTPRYLVIGTGKKITLECSQTMGHDKMYWYQQDPGMELHLIHYSYGVNSTEKGDLSSESTVSRIRTEHFPLTLESARPSHTSQYLCASIAGQNSGANVLTFGAGSRLTVL.